The 8 T cell receptor beta chains given below trace back to one sample, sequenced in a study of cytomegalovirus exposure and HLA in healthy donors. Use of 60 Vbeta and 13 Jbeta primers characterized the PCR. Using immunoSEQ multiplex PCR, the repertoire was profiled, and TCRdb retains in-frame clones only, with some absent. The data contain 100,000 to 150,000 clones, approximately 80% of them singletons. Sequenced input: PBMCs. These receptors all stem from a woman between 18 and 30 years old in good health and CMV-seronegative.

The rearrangement links TRBV6-5 to TRBJ2-1, with TRBD1 matching 11 bases. From germline, CDR1 is MNHEY and CDR2 SVGAGI. The CDR3 consists of 14 residues. J lost 7 bases, V lost 4 bases, and 3 bases had no gene match. The CDR3 DNA reads TGTGCCAGCAGTTCTCGGGACAGGGGGAATGAGCAGTTCTTC. It translates to CASSSRDRGNEQFF.

This chain links TRBV5-5 with TRBJ1-5, with 9 positions matching TRBD1. Germline CDR1 SGHKS, CDR2 YYEKEE (reference sequence). This CDR3 comprises 16 residues. J gave up 0 bases and V 2 bases, and 3 bases lay outside the gene matches. The CDR3 protein is CASSLQGALSNQPQHF. CDR3 coding DNA: TGTGCCAGCAGCTTACAGGGGGCGCTTAGCAATCAGCCCCAGCATTTT. Combining the CDR3 with reference TRBV5-5 and TRBJ1-5 gives the whole variable domain DAGVTQSPTHLIKTRGQQVTLRCSPISGHKSVSWYQQVLGQGPQFIFQYYEKEERGRGNFPDRFSARQFPNYSSELNVNALLLGDSALYLCASSLQGALSNQPQHFGDGTRLSIL.

This clone appeared a single time. The V call is TRBV15, the J call TRBJ1-5; D is undetermined. V gave up 1 base and J gave up 6 bases, with 10 bases separating them. The length of the CDR3 is 14 residues. Germline V CDR1 and CDR2: LNHNV, YYDKDF (reference sequence). CDR3 sequence reads: CATSRVGSGQPQHF. In DNA form, the CDR3 reads TGTGCCACCAGCAGAGTAGGGAGTGGTCAGCCCCAGCATTTT. Based on the CDR3 plus reference TRBV15 and TRBJ1-5, the full variable domain is DAMVIQNPRYQVTQFGKPVTLSCSQTLNHNVMYWYQQKSSQAPKLLFHYYDKDFNNEADTPDNFQSRRPNTSFCFLDIRSPGLGDTAMYLCATSRVGSGQPQHFGDGTRLSIL.

The count of this clone is one. The rearrangement links TRBV6-4 to TRBJ1-1, with 9 bases aligning to TRBD1. This CDR3 has 13 amino acids. The junction had 5 bases not matched to a gene; V was cut back by 5 bases and J by 7 bases. The germline gives CDR1 MRHNA, CDR2 SNTAGT. CDR3 bases: TGTGCCAGCAGTCTCACAGGGGGCCGTGAAGCTTTCTTT. Residues: CASSLTGGREAFF.

This clone was found a few times. The chain joins TRBV4-1 to TRBJ2-7; D not certain. The V end was cut by 1 base, the J end by 0 bases, with 13 bases between. The germline V gene has CDR1 MGHRA and CDR2 YSYEKL. This CDR3 region has 16 residues. CDR3 in DNA: TGCGCCAGCAGCCAAGCCGAGGCAGAGTACTCCTACGAGCAGTACTTC. Its protein is CASSQAEAEYSYEQYF.

The CDR3 region has the DNA TGTGCCAGCAATACAGGTTCAGAAAAACTGTTTTTT. Translation: CASNTGSEKLFF. The chain joins TRBV19 to TRBJ1-4, with TRBD1 as a possible D gene (5 bases). CDR3 length: 12 residues. Germline CDR1 LNHDA, CDR2 SQIVND (reference sequence). V gave up 9 bases and J gave up 8 bases, with 13 bases separating them.

Worth noting for this clone: The junction departs from germline at one end; a sequencing error may be responsible. V usage is TRBV7-7 and J usage is TRBJ1-4; D gene uncertain. CDR3 length: 19 amino acids. Germline assignment: CDR1 SSHAT and CDR2 FNYEAQ (reference sequence). CDR3 region: CASSLSPHPWAATNEKLFF. In DNA form, the CDR3 reads TGTGCTAGCAGCTTAAGTCCTCACCCTTGGGCCGCAACTAATGAAAAACTGTTTTTT.

This chain joins TRBV25-1 and TRBJ1-2, with D perhaps TRBD1 (6 bases). The CDR3 is 15 amino acids. The V gene lost 4 bases and the J gene lost 5 bases, with 17 bases spanning the gap. CDR1 and CDR2 (germline): MGHDK, SYGVNS. CDR3 residues: CASSGSRTEIYGYTF. CDR3 DNA sequence: TGTGCCAGCAGTGGGTCCCGGACAGAAATTTATGGCTACACCTTC.